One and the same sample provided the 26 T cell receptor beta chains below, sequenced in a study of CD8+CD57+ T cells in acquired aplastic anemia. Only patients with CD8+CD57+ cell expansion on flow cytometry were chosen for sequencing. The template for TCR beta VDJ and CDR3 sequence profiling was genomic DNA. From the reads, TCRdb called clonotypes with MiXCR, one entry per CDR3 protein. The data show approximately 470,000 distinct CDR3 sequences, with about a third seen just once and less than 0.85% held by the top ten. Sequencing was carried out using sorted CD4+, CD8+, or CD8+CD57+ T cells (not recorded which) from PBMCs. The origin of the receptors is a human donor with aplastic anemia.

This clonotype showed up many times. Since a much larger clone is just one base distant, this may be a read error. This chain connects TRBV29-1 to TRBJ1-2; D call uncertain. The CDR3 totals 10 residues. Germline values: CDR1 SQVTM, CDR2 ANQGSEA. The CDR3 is CSVLRDGHTF. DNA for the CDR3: TGCAGCGTATTGAGGGATGGCCACACCTTC.

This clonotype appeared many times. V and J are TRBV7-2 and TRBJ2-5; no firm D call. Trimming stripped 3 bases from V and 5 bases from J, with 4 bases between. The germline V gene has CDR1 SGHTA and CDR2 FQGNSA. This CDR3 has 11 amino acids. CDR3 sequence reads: CASSFHETQYF. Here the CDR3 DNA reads TGTGCCAGCAGCTTCCATGAGACCCAGTACTTC. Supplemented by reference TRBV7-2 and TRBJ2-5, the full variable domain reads GAGVSQSPSNKVTEKGKDVELRCDPISGHTALYWYRQSLGQGLEFLIYFQGNSAPDKSGLPSDRFSAERTGGSVSTLTIQRTQQEDSAVYLCASSFHETQYFGPGTRLLVL.

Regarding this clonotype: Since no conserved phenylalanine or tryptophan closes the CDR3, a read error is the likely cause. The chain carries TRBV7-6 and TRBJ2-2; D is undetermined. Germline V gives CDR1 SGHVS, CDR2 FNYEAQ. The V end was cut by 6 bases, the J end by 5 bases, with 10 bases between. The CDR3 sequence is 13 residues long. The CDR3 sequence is CASRKSRTGELFL. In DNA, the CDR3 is TGTGCCAGCAGAAAAAGCAGGACCGGGGAGCTGTTTTTA.

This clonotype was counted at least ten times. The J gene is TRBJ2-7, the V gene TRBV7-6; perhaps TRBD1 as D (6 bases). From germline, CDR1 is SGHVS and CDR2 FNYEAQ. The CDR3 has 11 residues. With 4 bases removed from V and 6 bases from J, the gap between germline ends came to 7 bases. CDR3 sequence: CASSSGVEQYF. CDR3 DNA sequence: TGTGCCAGCAGCTCAGGGGTCGAGCAGTACTTC.

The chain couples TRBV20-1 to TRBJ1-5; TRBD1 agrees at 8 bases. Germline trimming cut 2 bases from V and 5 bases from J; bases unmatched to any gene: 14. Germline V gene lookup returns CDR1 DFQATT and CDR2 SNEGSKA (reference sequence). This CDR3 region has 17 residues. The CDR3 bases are TGCAGTGCTAGAAGGACAGGGTCCACAGAAACCTATCAGCCCCAGCATTTT. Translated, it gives CSARRTGSTETYQPQHF.

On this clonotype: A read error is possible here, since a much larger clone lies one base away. CDR3 protein: CASSYTQGVSERYF. The CDR3 nucleotides are TGTGCCAGCAGCTACACACAGGGAGTCTCGGAGCGGTACTTC. This sequence joins TRBV7-8 and TRBJ2-7; D may be TRBD1 (6 bases). CDR3 length: 14 amino acids. The germline V gene has CDR1 SGHVS and CDR2 FQNEAQ. The full variable domain, in which reference TRBV7-8 and TRBJ2-7 provide the parts outside the CDR3, is GAGVSQSPRYKVAKRGQDVALRCDPISGHVSLFWYQQALGQGPEFLTYFQNEAQLDKSGLPSDRFFAERPEGSVSTLKIQRTQQEDSAVYLCASSYTQGVSERYFGPGTRLTVT.

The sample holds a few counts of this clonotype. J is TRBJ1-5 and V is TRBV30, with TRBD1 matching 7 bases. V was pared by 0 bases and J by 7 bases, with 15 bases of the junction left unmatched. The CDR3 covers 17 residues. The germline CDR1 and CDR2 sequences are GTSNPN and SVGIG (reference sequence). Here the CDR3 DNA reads TGTGCCTGGAGTGTATCCCCTCACACAGGGGCGCGCCAGCCCCAGCATTTT. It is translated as CAWSVSPHTGARQPQHF. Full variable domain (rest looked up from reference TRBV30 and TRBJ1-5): SQTIHQWPATLVQPVGSPLSLECTVEGTSNPNLYWYRQAAGRGLQLLFYSVGIGQISSEVPQNLSASRPQDRQFILSSKKLLLSDSGFYLCAWSVSPHTGARQPQHFGDGTRLSIL.

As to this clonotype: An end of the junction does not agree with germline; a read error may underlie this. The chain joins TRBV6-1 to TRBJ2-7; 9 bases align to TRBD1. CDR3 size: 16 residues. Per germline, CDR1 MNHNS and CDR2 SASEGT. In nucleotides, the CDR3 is TGTGCCAGCAGTATCCGATGGACAGGGGCTTATTACGAGCAGCACTTC. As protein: CASSIRWTGAYYEQHF.

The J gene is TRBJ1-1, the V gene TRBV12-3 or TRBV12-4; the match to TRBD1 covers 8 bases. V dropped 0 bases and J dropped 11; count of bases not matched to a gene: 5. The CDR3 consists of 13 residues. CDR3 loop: CASSLARDRPAFF. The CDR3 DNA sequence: TGTGCCAGCAGTTTAGCCAGGGACAGGCCCGCTTTCTTT.

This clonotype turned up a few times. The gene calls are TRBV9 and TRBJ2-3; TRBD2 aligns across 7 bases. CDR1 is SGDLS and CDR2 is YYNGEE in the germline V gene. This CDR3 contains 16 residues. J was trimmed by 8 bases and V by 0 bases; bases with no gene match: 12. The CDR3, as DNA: TGTGCCAGCAGCGTAGGCGGGGCTAGCGGATCTTTTACGCAGTATTTT. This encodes CASSVGGASGSFTQYF.

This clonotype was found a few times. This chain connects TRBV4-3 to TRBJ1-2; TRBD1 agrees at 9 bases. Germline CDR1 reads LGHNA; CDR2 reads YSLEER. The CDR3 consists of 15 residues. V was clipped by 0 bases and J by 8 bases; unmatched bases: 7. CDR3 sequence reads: CASSQEARQGGGYTF. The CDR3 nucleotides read TGCGCCAGCAGCCAAGAAGCGCGACAGGGGGGAGGCTACACCTTC.

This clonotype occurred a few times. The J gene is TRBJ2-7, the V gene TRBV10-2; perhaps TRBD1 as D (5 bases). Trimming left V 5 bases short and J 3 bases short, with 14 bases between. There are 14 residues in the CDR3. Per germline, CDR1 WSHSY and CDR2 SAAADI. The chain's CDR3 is CASSTTGHGYEQYF. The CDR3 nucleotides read TGCGCCAGCAGTACTACAGGTCACGGCTACGAGCAGTACTTC.

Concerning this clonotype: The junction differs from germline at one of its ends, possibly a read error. The DNA for the CDR3 is TGTGCCAGCAGTTACGATACCTTCACCGGGGAGCTGCTTTTT. It codes for CASSYDTFTGELLF. The V and J genes are TRBV6-5 and TRBJ2-2; the D gene is possibly TRBD2 (5 bases). Germline V lookup: CDR1 MNHEY, CDR2 SVGAGI. There are 14 residues in the CDR3.

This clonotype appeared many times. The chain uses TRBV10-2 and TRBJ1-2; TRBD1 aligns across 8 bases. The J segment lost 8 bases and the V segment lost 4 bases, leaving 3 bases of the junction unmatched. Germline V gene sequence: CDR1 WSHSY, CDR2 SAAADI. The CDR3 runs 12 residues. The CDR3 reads CASSADRVGYTF. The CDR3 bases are TGCGCCAGCAGTGCGGACAGGGTCGGCTACACCTTC.

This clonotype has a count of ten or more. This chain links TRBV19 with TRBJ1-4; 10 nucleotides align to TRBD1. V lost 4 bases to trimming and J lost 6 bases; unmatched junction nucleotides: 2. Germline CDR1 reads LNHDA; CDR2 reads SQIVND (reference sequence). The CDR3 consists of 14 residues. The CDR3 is CASSKDRGDEKLFF. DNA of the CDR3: TGTGCCAGTAGTAAGGACAGGGGGGATGAAAAACTGTTTTTT.

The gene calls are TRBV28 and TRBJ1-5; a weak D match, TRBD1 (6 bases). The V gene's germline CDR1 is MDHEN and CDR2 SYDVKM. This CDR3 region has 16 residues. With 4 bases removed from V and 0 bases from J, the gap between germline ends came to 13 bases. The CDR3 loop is CASSYRTAYSNQPQHF. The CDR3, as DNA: TGTGCCAGCAGTTACAGGACAGCATATAGCAATCAGCCCCAGCATTTT.

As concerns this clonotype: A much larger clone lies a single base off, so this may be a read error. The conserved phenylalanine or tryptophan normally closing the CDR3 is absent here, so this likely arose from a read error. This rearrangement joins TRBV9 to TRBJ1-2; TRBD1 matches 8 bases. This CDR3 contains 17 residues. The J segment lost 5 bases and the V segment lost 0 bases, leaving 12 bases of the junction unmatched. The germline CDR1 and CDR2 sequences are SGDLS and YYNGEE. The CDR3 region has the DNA TGTGCCAGCAGCGTAGCCCGGGACAGGAGGAAGGGATATGGCTACACCCTC. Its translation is CASSVARDRRKGYGYTL.

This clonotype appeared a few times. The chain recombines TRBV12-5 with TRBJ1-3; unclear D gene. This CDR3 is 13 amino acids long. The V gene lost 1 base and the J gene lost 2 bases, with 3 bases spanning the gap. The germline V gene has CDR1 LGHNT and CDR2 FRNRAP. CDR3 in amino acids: CASGLGAGNTIYF. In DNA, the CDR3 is TGTGCTAGTGGTTTGGGAGCTGGAAACACCATATATTTT.

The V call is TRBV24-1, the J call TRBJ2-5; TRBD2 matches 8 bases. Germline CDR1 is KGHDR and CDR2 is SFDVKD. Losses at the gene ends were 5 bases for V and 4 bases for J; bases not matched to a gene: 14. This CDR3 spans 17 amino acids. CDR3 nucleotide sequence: TGTGCCACCAGTGGGACGGATGGCGGGAGGCCGTCAGAGACCCAGTACTTC. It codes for CATSGTDGGRPSETQYF.

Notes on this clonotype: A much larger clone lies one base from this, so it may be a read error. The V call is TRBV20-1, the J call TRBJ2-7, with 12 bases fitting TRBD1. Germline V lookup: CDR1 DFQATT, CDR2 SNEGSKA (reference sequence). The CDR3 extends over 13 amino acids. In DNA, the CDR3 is TGCGGTGCTCTGGGACAGGGGGCCAACGAGCAGTACTTC. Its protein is CGALGQGANEQYF.

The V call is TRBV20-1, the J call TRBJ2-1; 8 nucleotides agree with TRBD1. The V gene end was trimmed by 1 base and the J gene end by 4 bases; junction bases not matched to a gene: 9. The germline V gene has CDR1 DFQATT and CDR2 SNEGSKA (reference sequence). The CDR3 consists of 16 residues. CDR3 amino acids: CSARVGGDRGYNEQFF. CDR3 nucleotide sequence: TGCAGTGCTAGAGTAGGAGGTGACAGGGGATACAATGAGCAGTTCTTC.

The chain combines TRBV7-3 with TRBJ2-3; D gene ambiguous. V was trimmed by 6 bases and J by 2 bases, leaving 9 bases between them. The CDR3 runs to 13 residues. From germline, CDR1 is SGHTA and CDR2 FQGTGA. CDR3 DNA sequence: TGTGCCAGCAGTTTCCAGTTCACAGATACGCAGTATTTT. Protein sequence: CASSFQFTDTQYF.

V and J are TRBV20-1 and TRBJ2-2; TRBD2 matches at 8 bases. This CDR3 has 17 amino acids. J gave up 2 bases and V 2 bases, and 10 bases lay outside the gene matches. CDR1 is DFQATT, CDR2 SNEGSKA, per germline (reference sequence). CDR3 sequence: CSARLPTSGVNTGELFF. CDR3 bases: TGCAGTGCTAGACTACCAACTAGCGGAGTAAACACCGGGGAGCTGTTTTTT.

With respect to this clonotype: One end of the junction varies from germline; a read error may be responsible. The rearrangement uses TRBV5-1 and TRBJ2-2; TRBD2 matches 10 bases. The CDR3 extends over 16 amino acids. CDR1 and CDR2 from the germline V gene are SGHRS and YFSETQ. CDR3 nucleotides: TGTGCTAGCAGCTCTGGACTAGCGGCGAACACCGGGGAGCTGTTTTTT. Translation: CASSSGLAANTGELFF.

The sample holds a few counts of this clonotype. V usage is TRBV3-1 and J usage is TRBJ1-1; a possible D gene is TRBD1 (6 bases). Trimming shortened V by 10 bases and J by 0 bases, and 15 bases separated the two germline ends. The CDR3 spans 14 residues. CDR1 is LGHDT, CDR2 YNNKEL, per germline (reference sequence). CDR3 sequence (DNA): TGTGCCACTCAACAGGGTCAGATGAACACTGAAGCTTTCTTT. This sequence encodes CATQQGQMNTEAFF.

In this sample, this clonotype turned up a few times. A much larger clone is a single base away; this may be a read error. In DNA form, the CDR3 reads TGTGCCATCAGTATAGGACGGGGAGCCACAGATACGCAGTATTTT. Translation: CAISIGRGATDTQYF. The chain carries TRBV10-3 and TRBJ2-3; weak D call: TRBD2 (5 bases). CDR1 and CDR2 from the germline V gene are ENHRY and SYGVKD. The V end was cut by 5 bases, the J end by 2 bases, with 14 bases between. The CDR3 has 15 amino acids.